A selection of T cell receptor beta chains follows, all from one sample in a study of blood T cell repertoires in COVID-19. Profiling relied on immunoSEQ multiplex PCR, and the TCRdb table lists in-frame clones only, not all of them. Of about 190,000 clones detected, 76% appear once; the ten largest clones hold roughly a sixth. The sample comprised PBMCs or T cells enriched from blood (not recorded which). The receptor source for this set is a woman aged 45 to 65 with acute COVID-19. Each CDR3 is given with its conserved first and last residue.

J gene,V gene,CDR3 protein
TRBJ1-4,TRBV7-8,CASSNRGTGEKLFF
TRBJ2-3,TRBV5-4,CASSQEGTSGNTQYF
TRBJ1-3,TRBV2,CASSVDRVFGNTIYF
TRBJ1-1,TRBV28,CASQEGRTNTEAFF
TRBJ2-5,TRBV3-1/TRBV3-2,CASSQLAGIQETQYF
TRBJ1-2,TRBV7-8,CASSPTGEGYTF
TRBJ2-1,TRBV6-5,CASSYPNSGGNEQFF
TRBJ1-2,TRBV4-3,CASSQDPGKYGYTF
TRBJ1-6,TRBV2,CASSDMGISPLHF
TRBJ1-1,TRBV10-3,CAIGGEFTEAFF
TRBJ2-3,TRBV5-1,CASSLGVVGGDTQYF
TRBJ2-3,TRBV7-2,CASSSPGLAGGPPDTQYF
TRBJ1-5,TRBV5-1,CASSLEGASQPQHF
TRBJ1-3,TRBV30,CAWSQGYGNTIYF
TRBJ1-2,TRBV4-1,CASSQGGSNYGYTF
TRBJ1-1,TRBV2,CASSARQGEAFF
TRBJ1-1,TRBV19,CASSIYVGSEAFF
TRBJ1-3,TRBV12-3/TRBV12-4,CASRTGKENTIYF
TRBJ2-2,TRBV24-1,CATGGLTGATMTGELFF
TRBJ2-2,TRBV12-3/TRBV12-4,CASTGQGSGELFF
TRBJ1-2,TRBV7-2,CASSYAYDRAYGYTF
TRBJ1-4,TRBV4-2,CASSQVSGQGGEKLFF
TRBJ1-1,TRBV19,CASTLGRMNTEAFF
TRBJ1-5,TRBV9,CASSVQGGGNQPQHF
TRBJ2-4,TRBV10-3,CAISESTGNIQYF
TRBJ2-1,TRBV4-1,CASSQDASGLGRKQFF
TRBJ2-3,TRBV7-2,CASSLEFWLASATDTQYF
TRBJ1-1,TRBV5-1,CASSSQGSTEAFF
TRBJ2-3,TRBV24-1,CATGVADTQYF
TRBJ1-2,TRBV7-8,CASSSGVSYGYTF
TRBJ1-2,TRBV6-2/TRBV6-3,CASSPGVNYGYTF
TRBJ1-2,TRBV29-1,CSVEASGTGYYGYTF
TRBJ2-2,TRBV28,CASRLLVSGELFF
TRBJ1-2,TRBV29-1,CSAGWGQMGYTF
TRBJ1-1,TRBV28,CASSAQVKDTEAFF
TRBJ1-3,TRBV4-2,CASSFFRGSGNTIYF
TRBJ2-5,TRBV2,CASRNQGNGETQYF
TRBJ2-2,TRBV27,CASSPRTTSYTGELFF
TRBJ1-1,TRBV27,CASSLSMNTEAFF
TRBJ1-5,TRBV2,CASSSRGGDQPQHF
TRBJ2-1,TRBV18,CASSPGGTSGGANEQFF
TRBJ1-5,TRBV21-1,CASLDRPNQPQHF
TRBJ1-1,TRBV19,CASSFTGTEAFF
TRBJ2-2,TRBV9,CASSVPTAGGELFF
TRBJ1-3,TRBV6-6,CASSLREVGNTIYF
TRBJ1-4,TRBV7-9,CASSLSGGDEKLFF